This is a list of T cell receptor beta chains from one sample in a study of blood T cell repertoires in COVID-19. The assay was immunoSEQ multiplex PCR, and TCRdb's table has in-frame clones only and misses some. The table shows about 500,000 clones, with roughly 91% occurring only once. The sequencing input was peripheral blood. The source is a woman aged 45 to 65 with COVID-19, enrolled during active disease. The CDR3 runs from the conserved cysteine through the conserved F or W. The D gene is left open where the match is weak.

v_call: TRBV18
d_call: -
j_call: TRBJ1-2
cdr3_aa: CASSLKGGYGYTF

v_call: TRBV2
d_call: -
j_call: TRBJ2-1
cdr3_aa: CASSGIEGGEQFF

v_call: TRBV5-1
d_call: TRBD1
j_call: TRBJ1-4
cdr3_aa: CASRQITGDNEKLFF

v_call: TRBV4-1
d_call: -
j_call: TRBJ2-7
cdr3_aa: CASSQDRYEQYF

v_call: TRBV5-5
d_call: TRBD1
j_call: TRBJ1-4
cdr3_aa: CASSSLDRGGEKLFF

v_call: TRBV19
d_call: TRBD1
j_call: TRBJ1-5
cdr3_aa: CASKGQNSNQPQHF

v_call: TRBV18
d_call: -
j_call: TRBJ1-1
cdr3_aa: CASLDDKPEAFF

v_call: TRBV5-6
d_call: TRBD2
j_call: TRBJ2-7
cdr3_aa: CASSFGTSGYYEQYF

v_call: TRBV20-1
d_call: -
j_call: TRBJ2-1
cdr3_aa: CSASRRGLAAGNEQFF

v_call: TRBV2
d_call: TRBD1
j_call: TRBJ1-4
cdr3_aa: CASKTGLGEKLFF

v_call: TRBV3-1/TRBV3-2
d_call: -
j_call: TRBJ2-2
cdr3_aa: CAAESSLNTGELFF

v_call: TRBV18
d_call: -
j_call: TRBJ1-2
cdr3_aa: CASSPLGQGTSNGYTF

v_call: TRBV10-1
d_call: TRBD1
j_call: TRBJ2-1
cdr3_aa: CASRIPRTGGRNEQFF

v_call: TRBV6-1
d_call: -
j_call: TRBJ1-1
cdr3_aa: CASSDRVSEAFF

v_call: TRBV6-6
d_call: -
j_call: TRBJ1-2
cdr3_aa: CASSYSGTIYGYTF

v_call: TRBV19
d_call: TRBD1
j_call: TRBJ1-1
cdr3_aa: CASSVDRGGTEAFF

v_call: TRBV29-1
d_call: -
j_call: TRBJ1-1
cdr3_aa: CITSGRLGTEAFF

v_call: TRBV28
d_call: -
j_call: TRBJ2-1
cdr3_aa: CASSGGGTDNEQFF

v_call: TRBV11-2
d_call: -
j_call: TRBJ1-1
cdr3_aa: CASSLGYKREAFF

v_call: TRBV12-5
d_call: TRBD2
j_call: TRBJ2-1
cdr3_aa: CASGPSPGLAGGNEQFF

v_call: TRBV12-5
d_call: TRBD1
j_call: TRBJ1-1
cdr3_aa: CASGLDTGGVLDTEAFF

v_call: TRBV5-1
d_call: TRBD1
j_call: TRBJ1-1
cdr3_aa: CASSLGDRTEAFF

v_call: TRBV9
d_call: TRBD2
j_call: TRBJ2-7
cdr3_aa: CASSGGTRTREQYF

v_call: TRBV6-6
d_call: TRBD1
j_call: TRBJ2-7
cdr3_aa: CASSYSRQGDEQYF

v_call: TRBV24-1
d_call: TRBD1
j_call: TRBJ1-1
cdr3_aa: CATSDPDREAFF

v_call: TRBV6-5
d_call: TRBD1
j_call: TRBJ1-5
cdr3_aa: CASTGVTGGNQPQHF

v_call: TRBV5-1
d_call: -
j_call: TRBJ1-4
cdr3_aa: CASSGSGGAGEKLFF

v_call: TRBV18
d_call: -
j_call: TRBJ2-1
cdr3_aa: CASSPRTDEQFF

v_call: TRBV5-1
d_call: TRBD2
j_call: TRBJ2-3
cdr3_aa: CASSHGGAGGGDTQYF

v_call: TRBV4-1
d_call: TRBD2
j_call: TRBJ2-1
cdr3_aa: CASSQITSGYNEQFF

v_call: TRBV5-1
d_call: -
j_call: TRBJ2-5
cdr3_aa: CASSLAGFQETQYF

v_call: TRBV27
d_call: -
j_call: TRBJ2-1
cdr3_aa: CASRPGDSYNEQFF

v_call: TRBV6-5
d_call: TRBD1
j_call: TRBJ1-5
cdr3_aa: CASGTAGQPQHF

v_call: TRBV15
d_call: TRBD1
j_call: TRBJ1-1
cdr3_aa: CATSEGQVRNTEAFF

v_call: TRBV6-5
d_call: -
j_call: TRBJ1-2
cdr3_aa: CASSRDDRPNYGYTF

v_call: TRBV30
d_call: -
j_call: TRBJ1-4
cdr3_aa: CAWTGPQDGVGEKLFF

v_call: TRBV2
d_call: -
j_call: TRBJ2-1
cdr3_aa: CASSWTEWGNEQFF

v_call: TRBV5-1
d_call: TRBD2
j_call: TRBJ2-1
cdr3_aa: CASSSLRGAHNNEQFF

v_call: TRBV12-3/TRBV12-4
d_call: TRBD1
j_call: TRBJ1-2
cdr3_aa: CASSRQGSTGYTF

v_call: TRBV7-9
d_call: TRBD1
j_call: TRBJ2-3
cdr3_aa: CASSVQPGQGSTDTQYF

v_call: TRBV27
d_call: -
j_call: TRBJ1-5
cdr3_aa: CASSSQGYSNQPQHF

v_call: TRBV7-9
d_call: TRBD1
j_call: TRBJ1-2
cdr3_aa: CASSLVPGGIGYTF

v_call: TRBV29-1
d_call: TRBD1
j_call: TRBJ1-1
cdr3_aa: CSVGTGGSTEAFF

v_call: TRBV7-8
d_call: -
j_call: TRBJ1-5
cdr3_aa: CASSLFTRGYLGNQPQHF

v_call: TRBV6-5
d_call: TRBD2
j_call: TRBJ2-1
cdr3_aa: CASTFSGGLYNEQFF